This TCR beta chain derives from a study of T cell repertoires in cytomegalovirus infection. This clonotype showed up just a few times. The CDR3 runs to 12 residues. Trimming cost V 9 bases and J 6 bases, with 14 bases left between them. Germline V gene data show CDR1 as LNHDA and CDR2 as SQIVND (reference sequence). TCRdb recomputed calls from the reads with MiXCR, one row per CDR3 protein. The sample lists roughly 280,000 distinct CDR3 sequences; roughly an eighth were seen once. The chain uses TRBV19 and TRBJ1-2; D might be TRBD1 (5 bases). Input material: PBMCs. The source of this sequence is a human donor in good health (CMV status not recorded). Some clones in this sample may be carry-over from other donors' samples. The chain's CDR3 is CASNSGVHGYTF. Written as DNA, the CDR3 is TGTGCCAGCAACTCGGGGGTCCATGGCTACACCTTC. The entire variable domain, with the rest obtained from reference TRBV19 and TRBJ1-2, is as follows: DGGITQSPKYLFRKEGQNVTLSCEQNLNHDAMYWYRQDPGQGLRLIYYSQIVNDFQKGDIAEGYSVSREKKESFPLTVTSAQKNPTAFYLCASNSGVHGYTFGSGTRLTVV.